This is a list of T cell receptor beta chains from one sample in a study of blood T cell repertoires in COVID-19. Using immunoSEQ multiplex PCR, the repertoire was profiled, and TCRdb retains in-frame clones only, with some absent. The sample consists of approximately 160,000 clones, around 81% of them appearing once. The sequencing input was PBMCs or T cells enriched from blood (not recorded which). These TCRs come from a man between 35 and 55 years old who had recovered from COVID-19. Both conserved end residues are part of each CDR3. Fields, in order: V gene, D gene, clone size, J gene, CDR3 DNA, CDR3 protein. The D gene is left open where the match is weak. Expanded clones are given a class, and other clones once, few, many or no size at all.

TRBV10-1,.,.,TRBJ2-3,TGCGCCAGCAGTGAGGTCGTCGCAGATACGCAGTATTTT,CASSEVVADTQYF
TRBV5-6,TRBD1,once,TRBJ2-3,TGTGCCAGCAGCCTATGGACAGGGAGGTCAGATACGCAGTATTTT,CASSLWTGRSDTQYF
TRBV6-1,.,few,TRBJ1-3,TGTGCCAGCAACACAGGGTCTGGAAACACCATATATTTT,CASNTGSGNTIYF
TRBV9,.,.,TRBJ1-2,TGTGCCAGCAGTGGAGACAGGAAGCGTTCCCAAACCCTAGGGTATGGCTACACCTTC,CASSGDRKRSQTLGYGYTF
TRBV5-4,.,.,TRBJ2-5,TGTGCCAGCAGCCCGGTAGCGCAAGAGACCCAGTACTTC,CASSPVAQETQYF
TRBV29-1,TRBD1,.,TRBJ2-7,TGCAGCGTGGAGTTAACAGGGGCCGAGCAGTACTTC,CSVELTGAEQYF
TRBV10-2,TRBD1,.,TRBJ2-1,TGCGCCAGCAGATATCGGACAGGGTTGGGTGAGCAGTTCTTC,CASRYRTGLGEQFF
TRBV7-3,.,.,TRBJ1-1,TGTGCCAGCAGCACACAGGTGGGGGAGGGTGAAGCTTTCTTT,CASSTQVGEGEAFF
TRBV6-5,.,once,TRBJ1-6,TGTGCCAGCAGTAAACAGTCTCAGTATAATTCACCCCTCCACTTT,CASSKQSQYNSPLHF
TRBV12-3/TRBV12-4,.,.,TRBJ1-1,TGTGCCAGCAGCACGTTTAAACGGGGTGAAGCTTTCTTT,CASSTFKRGEAFF
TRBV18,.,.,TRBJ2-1,TGTGCCAGCTCACCCTGGCAGGGCAATGCCGGTAATGAGCAGTTCTTC,CASSPWQGNAGNEQFF
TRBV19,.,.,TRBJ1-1,TGTGCCAGTAATAAACTCGGGGGGAACACTGAAGCTTTCTTT,CASNKLGGNTEAFF
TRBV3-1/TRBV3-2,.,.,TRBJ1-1,TGTGCCAGCAGCCAAGAAGACGGGAGGGGCACTGAAGCTTTCTTT,CASSQEDGRGTEAFF
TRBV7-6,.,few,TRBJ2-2,TGTGCCAGCAGAGAGTCCGGGGAGCTGTTTTTT,CASRESGELFF
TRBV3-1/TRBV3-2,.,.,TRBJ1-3,TGTGCCAGCAGCCAAATGCGGTCCTCTGGAAACACCATATATTTT,CASSQMRSSGNTIYF
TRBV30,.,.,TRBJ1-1,TGTGCCTGGAGTCCGGGTACAGGGAACACTGAAGCTTTCTTT,CAWSPGTGNTEAFF
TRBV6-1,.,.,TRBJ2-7,TGTGCCAGCGTGCCCGGAGGTGCGACGGGCGAGCAGTACTTC,CASVPGGATGEQYF
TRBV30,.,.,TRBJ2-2,TGTGCCTCGATTGGCAGGTTGTACACCGGGGAGCTGTTTTTT,CASIGRLYTGELFF
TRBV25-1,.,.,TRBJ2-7,TGTGCCAGCAGTGAATGGCTCGTGGGAAGGGGGGAGCAGTACTTC,CASSEWLVGRGEQYF
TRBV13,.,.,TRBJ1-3,TGTGCCAGCAGCCTCCTCGGGGGCTCTGGAAACACCATATATTTT,CASSLLGGSGNTIYF
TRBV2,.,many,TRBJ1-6,TGTGCCAGCAGTACCCTAACAGGGTCAAATTCACCCCTCCACTTT,CASSTLTGSNSPLHF
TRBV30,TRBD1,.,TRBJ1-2,TGTGCCTGGACCCGGGACAGGAATCTTAACTATGGCTACACCTTC,CAWTRDRNLNYGYTF
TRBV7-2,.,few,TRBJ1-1,TGTGCCAGCAGCTCTCGTCTTGAGTCGTCCAAAGCTTTCTTT,CASSSRLESSKAFF
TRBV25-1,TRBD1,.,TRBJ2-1,TGTGCCAGCAGTGAATATAACCAGGGGGCGTTTAATGAGCAGTTCTTC,CASSEYNQGAFNEQFF
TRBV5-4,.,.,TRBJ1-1,TGTGCCAGCAGCACGACGACAGGGAACACTGAAGCTTTCTTT,CASSTTTGNTEAFF
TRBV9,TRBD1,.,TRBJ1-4,TGTGCCAGCAGCCCCGGACAGGGAAGTGAAAAACTGTTTTTT,CASSPGQGSEKLFF
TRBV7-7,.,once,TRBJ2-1,TGTGCCAGCAGCCCCATAGGGGGATTATACAATGAGCAGTTCTTC,CASSPIGGLYNEQFF
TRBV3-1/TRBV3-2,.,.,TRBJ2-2,TGTGCCAGCAGCCGCGTAACGGGTGGTAACACCGGGGAGCTGTTTTTT,CASSRVTGGNTGELFF
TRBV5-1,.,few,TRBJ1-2,TGCGCCAGCAGCGTGGACATGGCCTATGGCTACACCTTC,CASSVDMAYGYTF
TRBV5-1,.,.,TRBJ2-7,TGCGCCAGCAGTCCCGGGGGGACAGGATTCTACGAGCAGTACTTC,CASSPGGTGFYEQYF
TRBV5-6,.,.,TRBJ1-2,TGTGCCAGCAGCTTGCGGGACAATTTCTATGGCTACACCTTC,CASSLRDNFYGYTF
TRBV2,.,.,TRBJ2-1,TGTGCCAGCAGCCCCTTGTCAGGGCTTTACAATGAGCAGTTCTTC,CASSPLSGLYNEQFF
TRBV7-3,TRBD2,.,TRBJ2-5,TGTGCCAGCAGTGTAGCGGGGGGGCTGGAGACCCAGTACTTC,CASSVAGGLETQYF
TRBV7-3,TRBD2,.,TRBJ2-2,TGTGCCAGCAGTTTGACTAGCGGGGCGAACACCGGGGAGCTGTTTTTT,CASSLTSGANTGELFF
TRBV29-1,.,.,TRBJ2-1,TGCAGCGTTCGTGGGGGGGGGCTTGGACCCCCCCATGAGCAGTTCTTC,CSVRGGGLGPPHEQFF
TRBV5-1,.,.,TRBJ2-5,TGCGCCAGCAGCTTGCTTAGTACAGAAGAGACCCAGTACTTC,CASSLLSTEETQYF
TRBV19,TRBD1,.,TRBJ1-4,TGTGCCAGTAGTATGGACAGGGGGGAAAAACTGTTTTTT,CASSMDRGEKLFF
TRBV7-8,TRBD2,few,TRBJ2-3,TGTGCCAGCAGCTTTCGCGGGGGGGCCTCAGATACGCAGTATTTT,CASSFRGGASDTQYF
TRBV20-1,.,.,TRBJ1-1,TGCAGTGCCCAGAGGGACACTGAAGCTTTCTTT,CSAQRDTEAFF
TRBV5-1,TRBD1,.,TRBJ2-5,TGCGCCAGCAGCTTGGGGGGACAGGGAGAGACCCAGTACTTC,CASSLGGQGETQYF
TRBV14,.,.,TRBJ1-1,TGTGCCAGCAGCCAAGATCCCAGGGGAGAAGCTTTCTTT,CASSQDPRGEAFF
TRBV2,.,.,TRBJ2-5,TGTGCCAGCAATACCCGGGATCAAGAGACCCAGTACTTC,CASNTRDQETQYF
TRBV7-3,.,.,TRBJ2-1,TGTGCCAGCAGCTTACAACACAGTTCCTACAATGAGCAGTTCTTC,CASSLQHSSYNEQFF
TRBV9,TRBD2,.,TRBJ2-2,TGTGCCAGCAGCGTAGACGGGGGGGCCTACACCGGGGAGCTGTTTTTT,CASSVDGGAYTGELFF
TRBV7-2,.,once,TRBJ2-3,TGTGCCAGCAGCTTAGGAAGCGCGGGGTCAGGGGATACGCAGTATTTT,CASSLGSAGSGDTQYF
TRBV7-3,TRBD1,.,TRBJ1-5,TGTGCCAGCAGCTTAGGGACAGGGCTTAATCAGCCCCAGCATTTT,CASSLGTGLNQPQHF
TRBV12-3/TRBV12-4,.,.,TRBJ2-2,TGTGCCAGCGGGGGGGCTGGCGGGGAGCTGTTTTTT,CASGGAGGELFF
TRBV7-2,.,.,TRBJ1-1,TGTGCCAGCAGCAGGAGACAGTTATCGAACACTGAAGCTTTCTTT,CASSRRQLSNTEAFF
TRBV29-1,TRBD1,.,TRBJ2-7,TGCAGCGCCCGACAGGGACGGGAGCAGTACTTC,CSARQGREQYF
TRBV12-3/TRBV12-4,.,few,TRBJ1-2,TGTGCCAGCAGTTTAGCTGGAGCCTATGGCTACACCTTC,CASSLAGAYGYTF
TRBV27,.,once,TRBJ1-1,TGTGCCAGCAGTTTATCGGCGAACACTGAAGCTTTCTTT,CASSLSANTEAFF
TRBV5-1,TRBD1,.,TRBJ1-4,TGCGCCAGCAGCTTGGCGGGACAGGTTCCGGTCCATGAAAAACTGTTTTTT,CASSLAGQVPVHEKLFF
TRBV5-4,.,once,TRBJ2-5,TGTGCCAGCAGCTTGGGCCAGATCCAAGAGACCCAGTACTTC,CASSLGQIQETQYF
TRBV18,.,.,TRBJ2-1,TGTGCCAGCTCACCGATCCTAGCTGGGGGGGCTAATGAGCAGTTCTTC,CASSPILAGGANEQFF
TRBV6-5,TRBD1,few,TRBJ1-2,TGTGCCAGCAGTCCCAATAGGGGGCAGAATGGCTACACCTTC,CASSPNRGQNGYTF